This T cell receptor beta chain was documented in a study of blood T cell repertoires in COVID-19. Measured with immunoSEQ multiplex PCR; TCRdb has only the in-frame clones, and not every one. The table has hundreds of thousands of clones, approximately 88% seen once; the top ten hold around 25%. The V end lost 5 bases, the J end lost 7 bases, and 18 bases lay between the germline ends. The CDR3 covers 15 residues. Germline V CDR1 and CDR2: SGHTA, FQGNSA. The rearrangement links TRBV7-2 to TRBJ1-5; D is unclear. Sequenced input: peripheral blood. This TCR was recovered from a man between 40 and 49 years old with acute or convalescent COVID-19. The CDR3 loop is CASSPQVVSGQPQHF. DNA for the CDR3: TGTGCCAGCAGCCCCCAAGTTGTCTCGGGACAGCCCCAGCATTTT.